This passage covers 22 T cell receptor beta chains from one sample sequenced in a study of blood T cell repertoires in COVID-19. Produced via immunoSEQ multiplex PCR; TCRdb's table is partial and in-frame only. The data contain 250,000 to 300,000 clones, 85% to 90% of them seen just once; the ten biggest clones take up around 5%. Sequenced sample: peripheral blood. These receptors came from a woman aged 60-70 years with COVID-19, enrolled during active disease.

The chain employs TRBV29-1 and TRBJ2-4; a weak D match, TRBD2 (6 bases). Trimming cost V 6 bases and J 0 bases, with 9 bases left between them. Per the germline V gene, CDR1 is SQVTM and CDR2 is ANQGSEA. The CDR3 covers 13 residues. The CDR3 coding sequence is TGCAGCGTCATGGGGGGAGCCAAAAACATTCAGTACTTC. This translates into CSVMGGAKNIQYF.

This clone showed up just a few times. The V and J genes are TRBV6-5 and TRBJ2-3; 11 bases align to TRBD1. Unmatched junction bases numbered 6, after V lost 6 bases and J lost 4 bases. Germline V gives CDR1 MNHEY, CDR2 SVGAGI. The CDR3 runs to 15 residues. The CDR3 is CASSTGTGGADTQYF. The CDR3 region has the DNA TGTGCCAGCAGCACGGGGACAGGGGGGGCAGATACGCAGTATTTT.

Turning to this clone: The germline gene is not matched at one end of the junction; a read error may be the cause. The chain's CDR3 is CASSFGTGHGQLQHF. The DNA of the CDR3 is TGTGCCAGCAGCTTCGGGACAGGCCATGGCCAGCTCCAGCATTTT. V and J are TRBV5-5 and TRBJ1-5; 8 nucleotides align to TRBD1. Germline assignment: CDR1 SGHKS and CDR2 YYEKEE (reference sequence). The CDR3 consists of 15 residues. Variable domain in full (rest from reference TRBV5-5 and TRBJ1-5): DAGVTQSPTHLIKTRGQQVTLRCSPISGHKSVSWYQQVLGQGPQFIFQYYEKEERGRGNFPDRFSARQFPNYSSELNVNALLLGDSALYLCASSFGTGHGQLQHFGDGTRLSIL.

The gene calls are TRBV6-2 or TRBV6-3 and TRBJ1-1, with D unclear. Germline V CDR1 and CDR2: MNHEY, SVGEGT. The CDR3 totals 11 residues. Trimming left V 4 bases short and J 9 bases short, with 9 bases between. The CDR3 sequence: CASSFGRQAFF. CDR3 nucleotide sequence: TGTGCCAGCAGTTTCGGGAGGCAAGCTTTCTTT.

The chain joins TRBV5-1 to TRBJ1-2; 9 bases fit TRBD1. In germline, CDR1 is SGHRS, CDR2 YFSETQ. The CDR3 consists of 15 residues. The V and J ends lost 3 bases and 4 bases, in that order; junction bases with no gene match: 7. The DNA for the CDR3 is TGCGCCAGCAGCTCCCCGGGACAGGGAATCTATGGCTACACCTTC. This gives the protein CASSSPGQGIYGYTF.

The rearrangement links TRBV19 to TRBJ2-3, with D tentatively TRBD1 (6 bases). The V gene lost 4 bases and the J gene lost 2 bases, with 10 bases spanning the gap. CDR1 is LNHDA, CDR2 SQIVND, per germline (reference sequence). This CDR3 contains 14 residues. CDR3 bases: TGTGCCAGTAGTAATGGACAGCCCACAGATACGCAGTATTTT. Its translation is CASSNGQPTDTQYF.

V gene TRBV19 combines with J gene TRBJ1-5; 9 positions match TRBD1. In germline, CDR1 is LNHDA, CDR2 SQIVND (reference sequence). CDR3 length equals 16 residues. The trim removed 1 base at V and 5 bases at J, leaving 6 bases unmatched. CDR3 amino acids: CASSIGRDRADQPQHF. The DNA for the CDR3 is TGTGCCAGTAGTATAGGCCGGGACAGGGCAGATCAGCCCCAGCATTTT.

This sequence joins TRBV6-5 and TRBJ2-7, with 9 positions matching TRBD2. The V segment lost 6 bases and the J segment 3 bases; nucleotides outside the gene matches: 9. CDR3 length: 15 residues. The germline V gene has CDR1 MNHEY and CDR2 SVGAGI. CDR3 in amino acids: CASSQTSGTYYEQYF. The CDR3 nucleotides are TGTGCCAGCAGCCAGACTAGCGGAACTTACTACGAGCAGTACTTC.

This clone was seen a single time. The chain uses TRBV5-4 and TRBJ1-4, with D perhaps TRBD1 (5 bases). The CDR3 is made up of 15 amino acids. Deletions cut 3 bases from V and 5 bases from J, with 14 bases between. Looked up from germline, CDR1 is SGHNT and CDR2 is YYREEE (reference sequence). CDR3 sequence reads: CASSSGISPNEKLFF. In DNA form, the CDR3 reads TGTGCCAGCAGCTCAGGGATCTCGCCGAATGAAAAACTGTTTTTT.

The chain links TRBV2 to TRBJ2-2; no clear D. The germline V and J ends were trimmed by 4 bases and 1 base, with 10 bases remaining between them. Germline CDR1 SNHLY, CDR2 FYNNEI. This CDR3 has 15 residues. The CDR3 here is CASSVVELNTGELFF. The DNA for the CDR3 is TGTGCCAGCAGTGTGGTCGAACTGAACACCGGGGAGCTGTTTTTT.

The CDR3 reads CASSEWGLGNQPQHF. CDR3 nucleotide sequence: TGTGCCAGCAGTGAGTGGGGGCTTGGCAATCAGCCCCAGCATTTT. The rearrangement joins TRBV6-1 to TRBJ1-5; TRBD1 might be the D (6 bases). The V end was cut by 3 bases, the J end by 2 bases, with 11 bases between. Germline lookup yields CDR1 MNHNS and CDR2 SASEGT. CDR3 length: 15 amino acids.

The chain uses TRBV6-5 and TRBJ2-1; the match to TRBD1 covers 9 bases. The germline V gene has CDR1 MNHEY and CDR2 SVGAGI. This CDR3 is built from 14 residues. The V segment lost 7 bases and the J segment 4 bases; nucleotides outside the gene matches: 5. CDR3 DNA: TGTGCCAGCACCAAGGACAGGGGATACAATGAGCAGTTCTTC. Amino acid sequence: CASTKDRGYNEQFF.

This chain links TRBV5-1 with TRBJ1-3, with D maybe TRBD1 (6 bases). This CDR3 is 17 amino acids long. The germline gives CDR1 SGHRS, CDR2 YFSETQ. Trimming left V 0 bases short and J 0 bases short, with 13 bases between. The CDR3: CASSLERVTGSGNTIYF. DNA for the CDR3: TGCGCCAGCAGCTTGGAAAGAGTGACAGGCTCTGGAAACACCATATATTTT.

The chain uses TRBV11-3 and TRBJ2-7; 14 positions match TRBD2. This CDR3 contains 18 residues. Trimming cost V 5 bases and J 3 bases; bases outside gene matches: 12. Germline V lookup: CDR1 SGHNT, CDR2 YENEEA. The CDR3 sequence: CASSASGTSGSRYYEQYF. The CDR3 nucleotides are TGTGCCAGCAGCGCCTCCGGGACTAGCGGGAGTCGCTACTACGAGCAGTACTTC.

This clone has a single count. The V and J genes are TRBV2 and TRBJ2-1; 9 bases align to TRBD2. CDR1 is SNHLY and CDR2 is FYNNEI in the germline V gene. The CDR3 runs to 15 residues. Trimming at V came to 8 bases and at J to 0 bases, leaving 5 bases not matched to a gene. DNA of the CDR3: TGTGCCAGCTGTACTAGCGGGCGCTCCTACAATGAGCAGTTCTTC. Its protein is CASCTSGRSYNEQFF.

V and J are TRBV7-8 and TRBJ2-5, with 10 bases fitting TRBD2. The ends lost 5 bases at V and 4 bases at J; junction bases unmatched: 7. The CDR3 runs 15 residues. CDR1 is SGHVS and CDR2 is FQNEAQ in the germline V gene. The CDR3 is CASSQLAGRVETQYF. The CDR3 DNA sequence: TGTGCCAGCAGCCAACTAGCGGGAAGGGTAGAGACCCAGTACTTC.

The rearrangement uses TRBV18 and TRBJ1-1; 8 positions agree with TRBD1. Germline V gene sequence: CDR1 KGHSH, CDR2 LQKENI. The CDR3 is made up of 16 amino acids. Trimming removed 3 bases from V and 3 bases from J; junction bases left unmatched: 9. The CDR3 DNA is TGTGCCAGCTCACCCTACAGGGGGAGGATGGACACTGAAGCTTTCTTT. It encodes CASSPYRGRMDTEAFF.

The genes are TRBV19 and TRBJ1-5; 7 bases align to TRBD1. The CDR3 is 17 residues long. In germline, CDR1 is LNHDA, CDR2 SQIVND (reference sequence). Trimming at V came to 3 bases and at J to 2 bases, leaving 10 bases not matched to a gene. CDR3: CASSMRGQPNGNQPQHF. The CDR3 nucleotides read TGTGCCAGTAGTATGAGGGGGCAGCCGAATGGCAATCAGCCCCAGCATTTT.

This clone was recorded a few times. The V and J genes are TRBV7-9 and TRBJ2-1; 15 bases are shared with TRBD2. The CDR3 contains 16 residues. The V gene's germline CDR1 is SEHNR and CDR2 FQNEAQ (reference sequence). V shed 6 bases, J shed 5 bases, and the junction held 5 bases outside the gene matches. In DNA, the CDR3 is TGTGCCAGCAGGTCCGGGACTAGCGGGAGGAACAATGAGCAGTTCTTC. The encoded protein is CASRSGTSGRNNEQFF.

The chain's CDR3 is CASSFPGNSGNTIYF. The DNA of the CDR3 is TGTGCCAGCAGCTTCCCAGGGAACTCTGGAAACACCATATATTTT. The chain joins TRBV7-8 to TRBJ1-3; D might be TRBD1 (5 bases). The CDR3 length is 15 residues. Trimming took off 3 bases at V and 0 bases at J, with 9 bases between the two ends. Germline loops: CDR1 SGHVS, CDR2 FQNEAQ.

This chain joins TRBV5-1 and TRBJ1-1, with 8 bases matching TRBD1. The CDR3 has 15 residues. The V segment lost 3 bases and the J segment 1 base; nucleotides outside the gene matches: 5. The germline V gene has CDR1 SGHRS and CDR2 YFSETQ. The CDR3 sequence: CASSSPTGENTEAFF. In DNA, the CDR3 is TGCGCCAGCAGCTCCCCGACAGGGGAGAACACTGAAGCTTTCTTT.

V is TRBV6-2 or TRBV6-3 and J is TRBJ1-1; D uncertain. The CDR3 is 13 amino acids. Between the trimmed V and J ends, which lost 2 bases and 1 base, there was a span of 5 bases. Germline-derived CDR1 and CDR2 are MNHEY and SVGEGT. The CDR3: CASSYEPNTEAFF. DNA for the CDR3: TGTGCCAGCAGTTACGAGCCGAACACTGAAGCTTTCTTT.